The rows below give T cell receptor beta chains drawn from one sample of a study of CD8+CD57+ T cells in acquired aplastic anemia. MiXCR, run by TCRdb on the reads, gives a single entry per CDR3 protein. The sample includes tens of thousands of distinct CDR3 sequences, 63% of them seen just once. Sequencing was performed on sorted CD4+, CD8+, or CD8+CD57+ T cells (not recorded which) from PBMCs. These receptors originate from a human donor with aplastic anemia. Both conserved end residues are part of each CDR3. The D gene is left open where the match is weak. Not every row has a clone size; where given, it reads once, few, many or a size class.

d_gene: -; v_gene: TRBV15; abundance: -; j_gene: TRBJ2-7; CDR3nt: TGTGCCACCAGCAGATCGACACTAAGCGAGCAGTACTTC; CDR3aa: CATSRSTLSEQYF
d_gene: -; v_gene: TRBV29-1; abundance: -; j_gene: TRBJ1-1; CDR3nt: TGCAGCGTTGCGGGGGGCGCTGAAGCTTTCTTT; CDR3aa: CSVAGGAEAFF
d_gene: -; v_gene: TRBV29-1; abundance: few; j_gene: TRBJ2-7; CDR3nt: TGCAGCGTTGAAGTTCAAGGACGGCTAAGCTACGAGCAGTACTTC; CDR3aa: CSVEVQGRLSYEQYF
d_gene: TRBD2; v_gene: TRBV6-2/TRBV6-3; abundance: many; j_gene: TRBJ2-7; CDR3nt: TGTGCCAGCAGTTACCCACGGGGGACTAGCGGCGAGCAGTACTTC; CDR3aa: CASSYPRGTSGEQYF
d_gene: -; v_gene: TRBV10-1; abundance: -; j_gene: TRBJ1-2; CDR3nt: TGCGCCATCACCATCCCTCCCCCTTTGGGACGGGCTAACTATGGCTACACCTTC; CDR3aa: CAITIPPPLGRANYGYTF
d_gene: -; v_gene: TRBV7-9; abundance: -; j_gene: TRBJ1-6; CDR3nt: TGTGCCAGCAGCTACGGACAGAACAATTCACCCCTCCACTTT; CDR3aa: CASSYGQNNSPLHF
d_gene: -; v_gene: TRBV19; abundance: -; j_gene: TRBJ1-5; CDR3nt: TGTGCCAGTAGTATCTATCCGGGTTCAGAGCCCCAGCATTTT; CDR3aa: CASSIYPGSEPQHF
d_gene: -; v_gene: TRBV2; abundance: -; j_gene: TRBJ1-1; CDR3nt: TGTGCCAGCACCGACACGGGTTGGGACACTGAAGCTTTCTTT; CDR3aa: CASTDTGWDTEAFF
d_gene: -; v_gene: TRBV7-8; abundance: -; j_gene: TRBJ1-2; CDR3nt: TGTGCCAGCAGCCAAGAGGGCCAGGGAGGAATCTATGGCTACACCTTC; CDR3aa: CASSQEGQGGIYGYTF
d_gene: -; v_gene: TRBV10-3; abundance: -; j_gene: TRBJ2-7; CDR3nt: TGTGCCATCAGTGAGCTCCAGGGTGCCTCCTACGAGCAGTACTTC; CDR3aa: CAISELQGASYEQYF
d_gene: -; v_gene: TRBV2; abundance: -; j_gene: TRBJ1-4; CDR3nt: TGTGCCAGCAGTGAAGGGAGTAATGAAAAACTGTTTTTT; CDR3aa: CASSEGSNEKLFF
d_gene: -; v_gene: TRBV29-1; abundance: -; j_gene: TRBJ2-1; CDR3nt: TGCAGCGTTGAGGGTCTAGCAGGCAATGAGCAGTTCTTC; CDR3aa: CSVEGLAGNEQFF
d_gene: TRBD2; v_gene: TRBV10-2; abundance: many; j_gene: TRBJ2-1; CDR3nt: TGCGCCAGCAGTGACGGCACAATACGGGGGGGCCTTTACAATGAGCAGTTCTTC; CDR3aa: CASSDGTIRGGLYNEQFF
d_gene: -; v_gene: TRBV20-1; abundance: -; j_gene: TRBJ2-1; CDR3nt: TGCAGTGCCCGGTCTAGCTCCCTCTCAGAGCAGTTCTTC; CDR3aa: CSARSSSLSEQFF
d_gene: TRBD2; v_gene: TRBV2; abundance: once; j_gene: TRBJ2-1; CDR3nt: TGTGCCAGCAGGGAGTACGGGGGGTCCTACAATGAGCAGTTCTTC; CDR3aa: CASREYGGSYNEQFF
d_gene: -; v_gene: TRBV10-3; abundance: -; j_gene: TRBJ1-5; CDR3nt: TGTGCCATCAGTGGGCAAGACAGATTCAATCAGCCCCAGCATTTT; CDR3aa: CAISGQDRFNQPQHF
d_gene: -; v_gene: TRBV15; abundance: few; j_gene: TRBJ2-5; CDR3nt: TGTGCCACCAGCAGAGGCGGCAGCGGGCAAGAGACCCAGTACTTC; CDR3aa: CATSRGGSGQETQYF
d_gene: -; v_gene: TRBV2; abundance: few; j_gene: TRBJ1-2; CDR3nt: TGTGCCAGCAGTGGTGGCGGGGTGCTTAACTATGGCTACACCTTC; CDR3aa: CASSGGGVLNYGYTF
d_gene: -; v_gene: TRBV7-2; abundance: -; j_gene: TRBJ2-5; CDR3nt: TGTGCCAGCAGCTTAGAGGGAAGACGAGAGACCCAGTACTTC; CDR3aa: CASSLEGRRETQYF
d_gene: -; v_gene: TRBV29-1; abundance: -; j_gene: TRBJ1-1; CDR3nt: TGTGCCAGCAGCTTAGACGAGAGCATGAACACTGAAGCTTTCTTT; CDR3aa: CASSLDESMNTEAFF
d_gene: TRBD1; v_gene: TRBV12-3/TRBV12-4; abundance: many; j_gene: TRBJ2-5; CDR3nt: TGTGCCAGCAGCCCGACAGGGTCTGAAGAGACCCAGTACTTC; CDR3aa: CASSPTGSEETQYF
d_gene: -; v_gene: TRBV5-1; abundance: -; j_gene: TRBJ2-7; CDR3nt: TGCGCCAGCAGCCTGGCAGGAACCTCCTACGAGCAGTACTTC; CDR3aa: CASSLAGTSYEQYF
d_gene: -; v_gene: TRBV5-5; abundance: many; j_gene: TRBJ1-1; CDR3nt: TGTGCCAGCAGCTTGGGGGGGAACACTGAAGCTTTCTTT; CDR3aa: CASSLGGNTEAFF
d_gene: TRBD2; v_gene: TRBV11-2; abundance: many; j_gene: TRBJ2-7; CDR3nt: TGTGCCAGCAGCTTCGGCGGGGGGGCCTACGAGCAGTACTTC; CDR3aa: CASSFGGGAYEQYF
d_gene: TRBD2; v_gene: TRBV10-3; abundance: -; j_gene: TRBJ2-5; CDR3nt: TGTGGAGTTAGCGGGGGAGAGACCCAGTACTTC; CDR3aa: CGVSGGETQYF
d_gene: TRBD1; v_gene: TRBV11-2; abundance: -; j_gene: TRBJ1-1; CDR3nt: TGTGCCAGCAGCTTAGACTCAGGGGGGGCATCCGAAGCTTTCTTT; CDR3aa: CASSLDSGGASEAFF
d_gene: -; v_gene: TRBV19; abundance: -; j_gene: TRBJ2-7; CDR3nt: TGTGCCAGTAGTATAGAATACAGGGTCCACGAGCAGTACTTC; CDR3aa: CASSIEYRVHEQYF
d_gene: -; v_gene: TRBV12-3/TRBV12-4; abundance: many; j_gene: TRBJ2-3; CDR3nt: TGTGCCAGCAGTTTATCTGCGGATACGCAGTATTTT; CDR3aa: CASSLSADTQYF
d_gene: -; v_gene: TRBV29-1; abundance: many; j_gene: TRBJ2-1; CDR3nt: TGCAGCGTTGTGTGGCGGTACCTCAATGAGCAGTTCTTC; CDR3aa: CSVVWRYLNEQFF
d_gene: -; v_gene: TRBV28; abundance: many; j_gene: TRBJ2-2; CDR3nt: TGTGCCAGCACCCCGGGGATCGGCGCCGGGGAGCTGTTTTTT; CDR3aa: CASTPGIGAGELFF
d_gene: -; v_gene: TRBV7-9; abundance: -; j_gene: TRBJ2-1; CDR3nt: TGTGCCAGCAGCTCGGCCTACAATGAGCAGTTCTTC; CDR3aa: CASSSAYNEQFF
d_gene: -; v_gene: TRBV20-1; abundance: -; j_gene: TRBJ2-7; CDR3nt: TGCAGTGCTAGAGAGGGGGCACAGTTCGACGAGCAGTACTTC; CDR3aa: CSAREGAQFDEQYF
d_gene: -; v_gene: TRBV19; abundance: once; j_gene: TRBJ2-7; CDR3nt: TGTGCCAGTAGTTCTCGGACAGACTTCACCCCCCTGAACGAGCAGTACTTC; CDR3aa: CASSSRTDFTPLNEQYF
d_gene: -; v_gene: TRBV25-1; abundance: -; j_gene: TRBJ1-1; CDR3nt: TGTGCCAGCAGTGGAAACACACTAGTGAACACTGAAGCTTTCTTT; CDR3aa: CASSGNTLVNTEAFF
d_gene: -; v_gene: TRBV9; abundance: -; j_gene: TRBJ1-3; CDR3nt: TGTGCCAGCAGCGTAGGTCCTGACTCTGGAAACACCATATATTTT; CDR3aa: CASSVGPDSGNTIYF
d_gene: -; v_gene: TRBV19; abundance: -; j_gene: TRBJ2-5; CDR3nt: TGTGCCAGTAGTGAGGGGGGGCACCGCGAGACCCAGTACTTC; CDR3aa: CASSEGGHRETQYF
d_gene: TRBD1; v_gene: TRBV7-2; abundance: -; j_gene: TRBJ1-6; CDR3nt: TGTGCCAGCAGACAGGGGCCAAAAGGGCCCCTCCACTTT; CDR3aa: CASRQGPKGPLHF
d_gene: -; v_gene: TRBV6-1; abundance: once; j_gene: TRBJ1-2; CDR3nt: TGTGCCAGCAGCTTACAAGGCATGGCTAACTATGGCTACACCTTC; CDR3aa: CASSLQGMANYGYTF
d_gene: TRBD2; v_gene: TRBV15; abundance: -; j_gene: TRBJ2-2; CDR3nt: TGTGCCACCAGCAGACCGCCGGGACTAGCGAACACCGGGGAGCTGTTTTTT; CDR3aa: CATSRPPGLANTGELFF
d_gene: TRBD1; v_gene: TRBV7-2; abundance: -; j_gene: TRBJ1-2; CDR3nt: TGTGCCAGCAGCACCCACGGACAGGGCTGGGGCTACACCTTC; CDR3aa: CASSTHGQGWGYTF
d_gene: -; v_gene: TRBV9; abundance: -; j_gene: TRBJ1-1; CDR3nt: TGTGCCAGCAGCCTAGGAAAGGACACTGAAGCTTTCTTT; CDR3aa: CASSLGKDTEAFF
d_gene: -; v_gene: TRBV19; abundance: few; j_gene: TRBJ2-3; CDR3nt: TGTGCCAGTAGTCCTCGTGGAGATACGCAGTATTTT; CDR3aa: CASSPRGDTQYF
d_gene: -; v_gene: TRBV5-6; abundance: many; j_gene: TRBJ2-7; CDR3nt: TGTGCCAGCACGCAGGGTTCCTACTACGAGCAGTACTTC; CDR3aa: CASTQGSYYEQYF
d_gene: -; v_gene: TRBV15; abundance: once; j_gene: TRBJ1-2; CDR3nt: TGTGCCACCAGCAGAGAAGGGACTACCGGTGGCTACACCTTC; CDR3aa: CATSREGTTGGYTF
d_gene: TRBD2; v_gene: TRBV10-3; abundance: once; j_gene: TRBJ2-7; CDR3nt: TGTGCCATCAGCCCGAGCTTTAGCGGGGGGGCAGGCTACGAGCAGTACTTC; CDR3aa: CAISPSFSGGAGYEQYF
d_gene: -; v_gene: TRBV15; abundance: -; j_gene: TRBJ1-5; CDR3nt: TGTGCCACCAGTCGTATTGCAGGAGGCAATCAGCCCCAGCATTTT; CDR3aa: CATSRIAGGNQPQHF
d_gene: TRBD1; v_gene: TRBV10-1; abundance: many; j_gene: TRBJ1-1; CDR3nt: TGCGCCAGCAGTCGGGGTCCTTCCGGGACAGGACATACTGAAGCTTTCTTT; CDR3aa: CASSRGPSGTGHTEAFF
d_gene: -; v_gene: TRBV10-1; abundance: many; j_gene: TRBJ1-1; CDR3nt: TGCGCCAGCAGTGCCAGGGGTCCGACAGGCACTGAAGCTTTCTTT; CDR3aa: CASSARGPTGTEAFF
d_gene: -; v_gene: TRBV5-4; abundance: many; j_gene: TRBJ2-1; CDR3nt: TGTGCCAGCAGCTTGTCTAGTACAAATGAGCAGTTCTTC; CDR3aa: CASSLSSTNEQFF
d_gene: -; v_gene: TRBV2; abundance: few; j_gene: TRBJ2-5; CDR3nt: TGTGCCAGCAGTGAGGAGGAGACCCAGTACTTC; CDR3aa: CASSEEETQYF
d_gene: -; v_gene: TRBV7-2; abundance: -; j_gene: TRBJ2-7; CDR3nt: TGTGCCAGCAGCTTAGCGTTTAGCTACGAGCAGTACTTC; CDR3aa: CASSLAFSYEQYF
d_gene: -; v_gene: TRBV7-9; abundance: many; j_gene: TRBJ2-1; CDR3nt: TGTGCCAGCAGCTTAGGGGCAGGGCTGAATGTTTTGAATGAGCAGTTCTTC; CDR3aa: CASSLGAGLNVLNEQFF
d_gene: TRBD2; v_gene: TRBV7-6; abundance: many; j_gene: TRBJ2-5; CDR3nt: TGTGCCAGCAGCTTAGACGCTAGCGGGGGCAGAAAACAAGAGACCCAGTACTTC; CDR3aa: CASSLDASGGRKQETQYF
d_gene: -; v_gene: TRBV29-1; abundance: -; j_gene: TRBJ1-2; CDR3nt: TGCAGCGTTGAAGTAGGGTTTGGCTACACCTTC; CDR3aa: CSVEVGFGYTF